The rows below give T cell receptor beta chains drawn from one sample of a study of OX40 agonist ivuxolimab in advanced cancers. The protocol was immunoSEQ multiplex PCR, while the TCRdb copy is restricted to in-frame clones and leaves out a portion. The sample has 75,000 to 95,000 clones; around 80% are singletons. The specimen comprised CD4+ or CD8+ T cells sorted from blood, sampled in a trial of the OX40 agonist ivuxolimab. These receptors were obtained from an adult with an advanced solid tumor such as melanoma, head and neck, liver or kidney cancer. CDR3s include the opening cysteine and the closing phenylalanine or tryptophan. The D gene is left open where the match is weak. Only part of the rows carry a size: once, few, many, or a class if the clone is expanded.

CDR3aa: CASSRDRGDTGELFF
v_gene: TRBV19
d_gene: TRBD1
abundance: .

CDR3aa: CASSLAFGNTEAFF
v_gene: TRBV7-8
d_gene: .
abundance: few

CDR3aa: CASGPGGAGYNEQFF
v_gene: TRBV5-1
d_gene: .
abundance: .

CDR3aa: CASNSGFSGNTIYF
v_gene: TRBV19
d_gene: .
abundance: .

CDR3aa: CASGRGGHGIQYF
v_gene: TRBV28
d_gene: TRBD2
abundance: few

CDR3aa: CASSTRFSGANVLTF
v_gene: TRBV5-4
d_gene: .
abundance: few

CDR3aa: CASTLGNNQPQHF
v_gene: TRBV28
d_gene: .
abundance: .

CDR3aa: CTSSQGGRGDIIYSGNTIYF
v_gene: TRBV1
d_gene: .
abundance: .

CDR3aa: CAISESTVGSYSNQPQHF
v_gene: TRBV10-3
d_gene: .
abundance: .

CDR3aa: CASSEAQGAITEAFF
v_gene: TRBV6-1
d_gene: TRBD1
abundance: .

CDR3aa: CASSSSGTDQKAFF
v_gene: TRBV28
d_gene: .
abundance: .

CDR3aa: CASSQQLAAGNIQYF
v_gene: TRBV7-3
d_gene: TRBD2
abundance: .

CDR3aa: CASSLPRPPQYF
v_gene: TRBV7-9
d_gene: .
abundance: .

CDR3aa: CASSFGGVDQPQHF
v_gene: TRBV5-1
d_gene: .
abundance: few

CDR3aa: CASSLGPVTNTGELFF
v_gene: TRBV5-1
d_gene: .
abundance: .

CDR3aa: CASSLTGVVPGANVLTF
v_gene: TRBV7-3
d_gene: TRBD1
abundance: once

CDR3aa: CATSRDQGTGLLEQYF
v_gene: TRBV15
d_gene: TRBD1
abundance: .

CDR3aa: CASSHRAGPDYEQYF
v_gene: TRBV5-4
d_gene: .
abundance: .

CDR3aa: CASSRGGVAGYTF
v_gene: TRBV4-2
d_gene: .
abundance: few

CDR3aa: CASSQDEWGTYEQYF
v_gene: TRBV14
d_gene: .
abundance: few

CDR3aa: CASSQESKGRPYEQYF
v_gene: TRBV4-1
d_gene: .
abundance: .

CDR3aa: CASSFRVEQYF
v_gene: TRBV28
d_gene: .
abundance: .

CDR3aa: CASSLTGTGAEKLFF
v_gene: TRBV7-9
d_gene: .
abundance: .

CDR3aa: CAWSLLRQAENSPLHF
v_gene: TRBV30
d_gene: .
abundance: .

CDR3aa: CSVEDFAVSTEAFF
v_gene: TRBV29-1
d_gene: .
abundance: .

CDR3aa: CASSGTWGTGSSGELFF
v_gene: TRBV6-1
d_gene: TRBD1
abundance: .

CDR3aa: CASSVLPGQGYNEQFF
v_gene: TRBV5-4
d_gene: TRBD1
abundance: .

CDR3aa: CASSLGSNQPQHF
v_gene: TRBV11-2
d_gene: .
abundance: .

CDR3aa: CASSPQGVNTEAFF
v_gene: TRBV7-2
d_gene: TRBD1
abundance: .

CDR3aa: CASSLAGGFEQFF
v_gene: TRBV7-6
d_gene: .
abundance: .

CDR3aa: CASSLSLYGYTF
v_gene: TRBV28
d_gene: .
abundance: .

CDR3aa: CASSYLRTTDTQYF
v_gene: TRBV6-5
d_gene: .
abundance: .

CDR3aa: CASSNAGELFF
v_gene: TRBV18
d_gene: .
abundance: .

CDR3aa: CASSQDYTSGYEQYF
v_gene: TRBV4-3
d_gene: TRBD2
abundance: .

CDR3aa: CANRQGPNSPLHF
v_gene: TRBV27
d_gene: TRBD1
abundance: .

CDR3aa: CASSEGGAYEQYF
v_gene: TRBV25-1
d_gene: .
abundance: .

CDR3aa: CASSYRGNTEAFF
v_gene: TRBV6-5
d_gene: .
abundance: .

CDR3aa: CASSLGLITDTQYF
v_gene: TRBV7-2
d_gene: .
abundance: .

CDR3aa: CSVVDTEAFF
v_gene: TRBV29-1
d_gene: .
abundance: .